The clone carrying this T cell receptor (beta chain) was seen just once. A second about 7 to 12 cycle PCR used barcoded and J-beta primers. All cDNA molecules were each tagged by a template-switch adaptor with 12 random nucleotides. TCRdb analysed the 5' RACE reads with MiXCR anew, one entry per CDR3 protein. The sample lists about 800,000 distinct CDR3 sequences, more than 20% seen once, with under 4.5% in the top ten. V was pared by 0 bases and J by 1 base, with 12 bases between. The CDR3 sequence is 17 residues long. Germline CDR1 KGHDR, CDR2 SFDVKD. The data were taken from a study of blood T cells in healthy people across ages. This same sample was also taken into another study, of T cells of mothers and their children. Per that paper: Compared with unrelated pairs, related mother-child pairs had slightly higher, non-significant overlap.

The receptor's source is a boy between 10 and 17 years old in good health. The genes are TRBV24-1 and TRBJ2-1, with a possible D match to TRBD2 (5 bases). Source material: blood. CDR3 sequence: CATSDLPPGLSYNEQFF. The CDR3 DNA is TGTGCCACCAGTGATTTGCCTCCGGGGTTGTCCTACAATGAGCAGTTCTTC.